This TCR beta chain was recorded in a study of T cells after posttransplantation cyclophosphamide. The assay was immunoSEQ multiplex PCR, and TCRdb's table has in-frame clones only and misses some. There are 40,000 to 60,000 clones in the sample, none observed a single time. This clone came up many times. Germline CDR1 and CDR2: SGHNT and YYREEE (reference sequence). V was shortened by 0 bases and J by 0 bases, with 10 bases between the two germline ends. The CDR3 runs 15 residues. The specimen was PBMCs. The TCR comes from a middle-aged man in good health, CMV-negative, and a related stem cell transplant donor. The chain recombines TRBV5-4 with TRBJ2-7; D gene unclear. CDR3 residues: CASSLVPGNSYEQYF. In DNA, the CDR3 is TGTGCCAGCAGCTTGGTTCCCGGTAACTCCTACGAGCAGTACTTC.